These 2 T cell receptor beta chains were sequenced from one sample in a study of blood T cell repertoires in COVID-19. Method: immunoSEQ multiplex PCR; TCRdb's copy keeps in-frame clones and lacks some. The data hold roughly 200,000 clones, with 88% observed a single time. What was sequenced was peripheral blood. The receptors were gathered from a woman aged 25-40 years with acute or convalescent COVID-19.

The CDR3 DNA sequence: TGTGCCAGCACCAAGCAACTAGCGGGAGGGGCAGAGACCCAGTACTTC. Its translation is CASTKQLAGGAETQYF. The chain links TRBV2 to TRBJ2-5; 13 bases match TRBD2. J was trimmed by 4 bases and V by 7 bases; bases with no gene match: 9. This CDR3 has 16 residues. The germline V gene encodes CDR1 SNHLY and CDR2 FYNNEI.

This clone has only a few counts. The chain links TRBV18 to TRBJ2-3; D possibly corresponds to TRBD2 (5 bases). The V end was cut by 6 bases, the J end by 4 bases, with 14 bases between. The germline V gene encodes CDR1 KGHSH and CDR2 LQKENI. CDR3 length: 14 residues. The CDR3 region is CASSSGYGSDTQYF. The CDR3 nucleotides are TGTGCCAGCTCTTCGGGGTACGGTTCAGATACGCAGTATTTT.